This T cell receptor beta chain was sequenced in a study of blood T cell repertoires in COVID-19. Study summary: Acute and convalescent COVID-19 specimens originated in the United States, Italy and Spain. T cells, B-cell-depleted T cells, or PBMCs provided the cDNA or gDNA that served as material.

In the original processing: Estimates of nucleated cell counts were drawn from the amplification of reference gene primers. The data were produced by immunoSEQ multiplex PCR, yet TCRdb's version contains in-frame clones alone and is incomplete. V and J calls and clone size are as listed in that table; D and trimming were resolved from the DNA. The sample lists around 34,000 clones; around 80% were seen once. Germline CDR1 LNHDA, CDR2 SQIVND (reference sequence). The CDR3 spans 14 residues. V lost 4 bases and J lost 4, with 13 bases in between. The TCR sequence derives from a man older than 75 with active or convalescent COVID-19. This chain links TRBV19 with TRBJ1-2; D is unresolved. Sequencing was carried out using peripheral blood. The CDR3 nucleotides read TGTGCCAGTAGTAATCGCAGTGGAGCCTATGGCTACACCTTC. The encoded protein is CASSNRSGAYGYTF.